The 31 T cell receptor beta chains below all came from one sample that was sequenced in a study of cytomegalovirus exposure and HLA in healthy donors. Vbeta (60) and Jbeta (13) primers were used in the PCR. Method: immunoSEQ multiplex PCR; TCRdb's copy keeps in-frame clones and lacks some. The sample has about 93,000 clones; about four fifths are singletons. Sequencing was carried out using PBMCs. These receptors all stem from a young man in good health and CMV-seronegative.

The V call is TRBV9, the J call TRBJ2-2; 7 nucleotides match TRBD1. The CDR3 is 15 amino acids. Germline V gene sequence: CDR1 SGDLS, CDR2 YYNGEE. The junction had 6 bases not matched to a gene; V was cut back by 3 bases and J by 4 bases. The CDR3 DNA is TGTGCCAGCAGCGAGACGGGACAGTCCACCGGGGAGCTGTTTTTT. The encoded protein is CASSETGQSTGELFF.

This chain links TRBV10-3 with TRBJ2-7, with 9 bases identical to TRBD1. Germline CDR1 reads ENHRY; CDR2 reads SYGVKD. The CDR3 has 12 amino acids. Trimming took 10 bases from V and 6 from J; bases not matched to a gene: 7. CDR3 bases: TGTGCCAGTGGGACAGGGAACTTCGAGCAGTACTTC. It yields the protein CASGTGNFEQYF.

The V and J genes are TRBV6-6 and TRBJ2-1; weak D call: TRBD2 (5 bases). In germline, CDR1 is MNHNY, CDR2 SVGAGI (reference sequence). V was trimmed by 0 bases and J by 0 bases, leaving 9 bases between them. This CDR3 has 16 residues. CDR3 DNA: TGTGCCAGCAGTTACTCCCGGGGTAGCTCCTACAATGAGCAGTTCTTC. This encodes CASSYSRGSSYNEQFF.

CDR3 bases: TGCGCCAGCAGCCAAGGGACGACAGGGTTTACTCAGCCCCAGCATTTT. Translated, it gives CASSQGTTGFTQPQHF. The chain couples TRBV4-1 to TRBJ1-5; 7 bases match TRBD1. The CDR3 length is 16 residues. Germline CDR1 and CDR2: MGHRA and YSYEKL. The V gene end was trimmed by 1 base and the J gene end by 6 bases; junction bases not matched to a gene: 9.

This sequence joins TRBV30 and TRBJ2-7; 7 bases line up with TRBD2. There are 10 residues in the CDR3. Losses at the gene ends were 5 bases for V and 5 bases for J; bases not matched to a gene: 0. In germline, CDR1 is GTSNPN, CDR2 SVGIG (reference sequence). CDR3 sequence (DNA): TGTGCCTGGGGGGGGGACGAGCAGTACTTC. Its translation: CAWGGDEQYF.

The CDR3 nucleotides read TGTGCCAGCAGCTTAAGAGGGGGCCTACAAGAGACCCAGTACTTC. It translates to CASSLRGGLQETQYF. V gene TRBV7-7 combines with J gene TRBJ2-5; 7 bases fit TRBD1. Germline V lookup: CDR1 SSHAT, CDR2 FNYEAQ (reference sequence). The V segment lost 2 bases and the J segment 2 bases; nucleotides outside the gene matches: 5. CDR3 length: 15 residues.

This chain joins TRBV29-1 and TRBJ1-1; TRBD1 aligns across 7 bases. The germline gives CDR1 SQVTM, CDR2 ANQGSEA. J was trimmed by 3 bases and V by 6 bases; bases with no gene match: 4. The CDR3 loop spans 12 amino acids. CDR3 residues: CSVQGLYTEAFF. The CDR3 coding sequence is TGCAGCGTACAGGGGCTGTACACTGAAGCTTTCTTT.

The chain couples TRBV19 to TRBJ2-2, with 10 bases fitting TRBD1. The CDR3 length is 15 residues. With V trimmed by 5 bases and J by 6 bases, 6 bases remained unmatched. The V gene's germline CDR1 is LNHDA and CDR2 SQIVND (reference sequence). CDR3 nucleotides: TGTGCCAGTAGTGACAGGGGGCGGAGGTCCGGGGAGCTGTTTTTT. It is translated as CASSDRGRRSGELFF.

This clone was detected a few times. The chain combines TRBV18 with TRBJ1-1, with D possibly TRBD1 on 5 matching bases. CDR1 and CDR2 from the germline V gene are KGHSH and LQKENI. The CDR3 is made up of 15 amino acids. V dropped 2 bases and J dropped 2 bases, with 12 bases sitting between them. The DNA of the CDR3 is TGTGCCAGCTCACCAGGAGGGGCCGTAAACACTGAAGCTTTCTTT. Residues: CASSPGGAVNTEAFF.

About this clone itself: In this CDR3 the conserved last residue, phenylalanine or tryptophan, is missing, so a read error is likely. It is unclear where the CDR3 begins or ends on the DNA, so no DNA is shown, and the CDR3 is as TCRdb lists it. This chain links TRBV7-9 with TRBJ1-1; no check of the table's D call, TRBD1, against the DNA was made. A total of 9 residues make up the CDR3, ends included. CDR1 and CDR2 (germline): SEHNR, FQNEAQ (reference sequence). CDR3 sequence: CASSHTAFG.

The gene calls are TRBV2 and TRBJ2-7, with D tentatively TRBD2 (5 bases). The V end lost 0 bases, the J end lost 2 bases, and 11 bases lay between the germline ends. CDR3 length: 15 amino acids. Germline V CDR1 and CDR2: SNHLY, FYNNEI. CDR3 sequence: CASSEARRVTYEQYF. The DNA of the CDR3 is TGTGCCAGCAGTGAAGCGAGGCGGGTTACCTACGAGCAGTACTTC.

The chain uses TRBV2 and TRBJ1-5; the D is unclear. This CDR3 spans 13 amino acids. Deletions cut 3 bases from V and 0 bases from J, with 3 bases between. The V gene's germline CDR1 is SNHLY and CDR2 FYNNEI. In nucleotides, the CDR3 is TGTGCCAGCAGTGACCTTAGCAATCAGCCCCAGCATTTT. It codes for CASSDLSNQPQHF.

The chain combines TRBV6-5 with TRBJ1-1, with D unclear. CDR3 length: 13 residues. Germline V CDR1 and CDR2: MNHEY, SVGAGI. V lost 11 bases and J lost 6, with 19 bases in between. CDR3 residues: CAASGGVRAEAFF. The CDR3 nucleotides are TGTGCCGCTTCCGGTGGAGTCAGAGCTGAAGCTTTCTTT.

The chain has TRBV30 and TRBJ2-7, with 8 bases aligning to TRBD2. V shed 3 bases, J shed 2 bases, and the junction held 9 bases outside the gene matches. Germline CDR1 is GTSNPN and CDR2 is SVGIG (reference sequence). The CDR3 extends over 15 amino acids. CDR3 in amino acids: CAWRGLGSGTYEQYF. As DNA, the CDR3 is TGTGCCTGGAGGGGATTGGGTAGCGGGACCTACGAGCAGTACTTC.

The chain employs TRBV7-9 and TRBJ1-3; D may be TRBD1 (6 bases). Germline V gene data show CDR1 as SEHNR and CDR2 as FQNEAQ (reference sequence). The CDR3 runs 15 residues. The V end was cut by 5 bases, the J end by 3 bases, with 14 bases between. The CDR3 region has the DNA TGTGCCAGCAGCGAACTAGGGGGAAATGGAAACACCATATATTTT. The encoded protein is CASSELGGNGNTIYF.

The V gene is TRBV7-4, the J gene TRBJ2-1; 7 positions match TRBD1. The length of the CDR3 is 16 residues. In germline, CDR1 is SGHVT, CDR2 SQSDAQ. V lost 4 bases to trimming and J lost 4 bases; unmatched junction nucleotides: 10. CDR3 residues: CASSSNRDSTYNEQFF. The CDR3 coding sequence is TGTGCCAGCAGCTCCAACCGGGACAGTACTTACAATGAGCAGTTCTTC.

The CDR3 reads CAWKLSGVTYEQYF. CDR3 nucleotide sequence: TGTGCCTGGAAGTTATCAGGGGTCACCTACGAGCAGTACTTC. The chain is built from TRBV30 and TRBJ2-7, with D possibly being TRBD1 (6 bases). Germline lookup yields CDR1 GTSNPN and CDR2 SVGIG (reference sequence). Trimming removed 4 bases at V and 2 bases at J, with 15 bases between. The CDR3 sequence is 14 residues long.

The J gene is TRBJ1-5, the V gene TRBV7-2; D unclear. Germline values: CDR1 SGHTA, CDR2 FQGNSA. The CDR3 extends over 15 amino acids. Trimming shortened V by 5 bases and J by 5 bases, and 16 bases separated the two germline ends. CDR3 protein: CASSGGEEPHQPQHF. In DNA form, the CDR3 reads TGTGCCAGCAGCGGTGGGGAGGAACCTCATCAGCCCCAGCATTTT.

The V gene is TRBV5-4, the J gene TRBJ2-7, with TRBD2 identical over 11 bases. Trimming cost V 3 bases and J 5 bases; bases outside gene matches: 10. Germline V gives CDR1 SGHNT, CDR2 YYREEE (reference sequence). The length of the CDR3 is 16 residues. This CDR3 is CASSWGTTSGINEQYF. In DNA form, the CDR3 reads TGTGCCAGCAGCTGGGGAACGACTAGCGGGATCAACGAGCAGTACTTC.

J is TRBJ2-7 and V is TRBV9, with 7 positions matching TRBD1. The J segment lost 5 bases and the V segment lost 3 bases, leaving 2 bases of the junction unmatched. This CDR3 contains 12 residues. Germline assignment: CDR1 SGDLS and CDR2 YYNGEE. DNA for the CDR3: TGTGCCAGCAGCGCGACAGGGAACGAGCAGTACTTC. It codes for CASSATGNEQYF.

V usage is TRBV5-1 and J usage is TRBJ1-5; no clear D. The CDR3 runs to 14 residues. Trimming cost V 4 bases and J 5 bases, with 13 bases left between them. Germline V gene lookup returns CDR1 SGHRS and CDR2 YFSETQ. DNA of the CDR3: TGCGCCAGCAGCACGGGTCCGAATGATCAGCCCCAGCATTTT. Protein sequence: CASSTGPNDQPQHF.

The chain couples TRBV11-3 to TRBJ1-1; D not certain. V was trimmed by 1 base and J by 6 bases, leaving 9 bases between them. From germline, CDR1 is SGHNT and CDR2 YENEEA. This CDR3 region has 13 residues. CDR3 loop: CASSLVPGSEAFF. The DNA for the CDR3 is TGTGCCAGCAGCTTAGTTCCGGGGTCTGAAGCTTTCTTT.

The genes are TRBV7-2 and TRBJ2-3, with 11 bases aligning to TRBD2. V lost 3 bases to trimming and J lost 3 bases; unmatched junction nucleotides: 5. This CDR3 region has 16 residues. CDR1 is SGHTA, CDR2 FQGNSA, per germline. The CDR3 DNA reads TGTGCCAGCAGCTTCCAGTTAGCGGGGGGGACAGATACGCAGTATTTT. Its protein product is CASSFQLAGGTDTQYF.

The rearrangement uses TRBV30 and TRBJ1-1; D call uncertain. The CDR3 totals 12 residues. Trimming shortened V by 4 bases and J by 4 bases, and 10 bases separated the two germline ends. Germline V gives CDR1 GTSNPN, CDR2 SVGIG (reference sequence). The chain's CDR3 is CAWTHEGTEAFF. In DNA form, the CDR3 reads TGTGCCTGGACTCACGAGGGCACTGAAGCTTTCTTT.

This clone was seen only a few times. V gene TRBV5-1 combines with J gene TRBJ2-7; 7 nucleotides align to TRBD1. J lost 2 bases, V lost 1 base, and 3 bases had no gene match. Germline CDR1 is SGHRS and CDR2 is YFSETQ. This CDR3 comprises 14 residues. The DNA of the CDR3 is TGCGCCAGCAGCTTGAGGGGGCCAACCTACGAGCAGTACTTC. Translation: CASSLRGPTYEQYF.

The chain carries TRBV2 and TRBJ1-3; a possible D gene is TRBD1 (6 bases). Trimming stripped 3 bases from V and 2 bases from J, with 20 bases between. CDR3 size: 18 residues. The germline V gene encodes CDR1 SNHLY and CDR2 FYNNEI. CDR3 residues: CASSEQIYTGKAGNTIYF. The CDR3 nucleotides read TGTGCCAGCAGTGAGCAGATCTATACAGGGAAGGCTGGAAACACCATATATTTT.

This sequence joins TRBV5-1 and TRBJ2-7, with 10 positions matching TRBD1. There are 16 residues in the CDR3. The J segment lost 6 bases and the V segment lost 4 bases, leaving 13 bases of the junction unmatched. From germline, CDR1 is SGHRS and CDR2 YFSETQ. The CDR3 coding sequence is TGCGCCAGCAGCGGGGGGACAGGGGCCAGTCTCTTCGAGCAGTACTTC. Its translation is CASSGGTGASLFEQYF.

The rearrangement links TRBV11-2 to TRBJ2-7, with D unresolved. V lost 1 base to trimming and J lost 5 bases, with 15 bases between them. The CDR3 sequence is 15 residues long. The germline CDR1 and CDR2 sequences are SGHAT and FQNNGV. The CDR3 protein is CASSLVLEKVHEQYF. The CDR3 nucleotides read TGTGCCAGCAGCTTAGTACTGGAGAAAGTCCACGAGCAGTACTTC.

There are many counts of this clone. V is TRBV5-1 and J is TRBJ1-2, with 11 bases that match TRBD1. V was pared by 0 bases and J by 3 bases, with 7 bases of the junction left unmatched. The CDR3 covers 17 residues. CDR1 is SGHRS, CDR2 YFSETQ, per germline. The CDR3 nucleotides read TGCGCCAGCAGCTTGGTCGGACAGGGGGCGCCCCACTATGGCTACACCTTC. Translation gives CASSLVGQGAPHYGYTF.

This chain joins TRBV9 and TRBJ1-1, with D possibly being TRBD1 (6 bases). Germline loops: CDR1 SGDLS, CDR2 YYNGEE. Between the trimmed V and J ends, which lost 1 base and 4 bases, there was a span of 11 bases. The length of the CDR3 is 14 residues. This chain's CDR3 is CASSVTGTTTEAFF. The CDR3 region has the DNA TGTGCCAGCAGCGTAACAGGGACAACCACTGAAGCTTTCTTT. Variable domain in full (rest from reference TRBV9 and TRBJ1-1): DSGVTQTPKHLITATGQRVTLRCSPRSGDLSVYWYQQSLDQGLQFLIQYYNGEERAKGNILERFSAQQFPDLHSELNLSSLELGDSALYFCASSVTGTTTEAFFGQGTRLTVV.

The chain has TRBV4-1 and TRBJ2-2, with 8 nucleotides matching TRBD1. V gave up 4 bases and J gave up 5 bases; unmatched junction bases: 9. This CDR3 contains 16 residues. The V gene's germline CDR1 is MGHRA and CDR2 YSYEKL. The DNA for the CDR3 is TGCGCCAGCAGCCCCCCAGGGGGCGTTTTAACCGGGGAGCTGTTTTTT. It codes for CASSPPGGVLTGELFF.